These 22 T cell receptor beta chains were all obtained from the same sample, sequenced in a study of T cells in Graves' hyperthyroidism and ophthalmopathy. The investigators amplified TCR beta CDR3 regions from RNA transcripts. With the HTBI primer set, the TCR CDR3 went through a first round of RT-PCR. Using its own MiXCR run on the multiplex PCR reads, TCRdb lists one record per CDR3 protein. The table includes 250,000 or so distinct CDR3 sequences, roughly 15% detected once. Sequencing used blood. The receptors originated from a woman aged 45-59 years with Graves' hyperthyroidism that later progressed to Graves' ophthalmopathy.

This clonotype was observed at least ten times. The rearrangement joins TRBV11-2 to TRBJ2-7; D is possibly TRBD1 (5 bases). CDR3 length: 12 amino acids. Germline V gene lookup returns CDR1 SGHAT and CDR2 FQNNGV. Deletions cut 4 bases from V and 1 base from J, with 5 bases between. The CDR3 loop is CASSSGSYEQYF. CDR3 sequence (DNA): TGTGCCAGCAGCTCAGGGTCCTACGAGCAGTACTTC.

This chain connects TRBV5-1 to TRBJ2-2, with a tentative D call TRBD2 (5 bases). V was clipped by 6 bases and J by 3 bases, with 12 bases between them. The CDR3 has 14 amino acids. Germline V gene lookup returns CDR1 SGHRS and CDR2 YFSETQ. The CDR3 DNA is TGCGCCAGCAATCGGGGTTTAGACACCGGGGAGCTGTTTTTT. Encoded protein: CASNRGLDTGELFF.

J is TRBJ2-3 and V is TRBV18; D gene ambiguous. Trimming shortened V by 2 bases and J by 0 bases, and 12 bases separated the two germline ends. The CDR3 length is 16 residues. In germline, CDR1 is KGHSH, CDR2 LQKENI. In nucleotides, the CDR3 is TGTGCCAGCTCACCATGGAGCGAGAGTAGCACAGATACGCAGTATTTT. This translates into CASSPWSESSTDTQYF.

The table lists this clonotype with a few counts. The chain joins TRBV9 to TRBJ2-2; perhaps TRBD1 as D (5 bases). Germline V gene sequence: CDR1 SGDLS, CDR2 YYNGEE. The CDR3 spans 15 residues. Trimming took 3 bases from V and 2 from J, leaving 11 bases between them. This CDR3 is CASSASGFNTGELFF. In DNA form, the CDR3 reads TGTGCCAGCAGCGCTTCAGGGTTTAACACCGGGGAGCTGTTTTTT.

The genes are TRBV28 and TRBJ2-1; 7 bases are shared with TRBD1. In germline, CDR1 is MDHEN, CDR2 SYDVKM. The V and J ends lost 7 bases and 4 bases, in that order; junction bases with no gene match: 7. The CDR3 loop spans 14 amino acids. CDR3 sequence reads: CASTRRDSYNEQFF. CDR3 DNA: TGTGCCAGCACCCGTCGGGACAGTTACAATGAGCAGTTCTTC. Full variable domain (remainder filled in from reference TRBV28 and TRBJ2-1): DVKVTQSSRYLVKRTGEKVFLECVQDMDHENMFWYRQDPGLGLRLIYFSYDVKMKEKGDIPEGYSVSREKKERFSLILESASTNQTSMYLCASTRRDSYNEQFFGPGTRLTVL.

There are many counts of this clonotype. CDR3 nucleotide sequence: TGCGCCAGCAGCTTGGGCCATTTAAGCCAGGGCGGAACTGAAGCTTTCTTT. The encoded protein is CASSLGHLSQGGTEAFF. This rearrangement joins TRBV5-1 to TRBJ1-1; tentatively, D is TRBD1 (5 bases). This CDR3 has 17 amino acids. Germline assignment: CDR1 SGHRS and CDR2 YFSETQ. V dropped 0 bases and J dropped 5 bases, with 20 bases sitting between them.

This clonotype was seen many times. V usage is TRBV5-5 and J usage is TRBJ2-2; the D is unclear. The length of the CDR3 is 11 residues. Germline CDR1 SGHKS, CDR2 YYEKEE (reference sequence). With 4 bases removed from V and 9 bases from J, the gap between germline ends came to 7 bases. In DNA form, the CDR3 reads TGTGCCAGCAGCCCACGCCGGGAGCTGTTTTTT. It specifies CASSPRRELFF.

This clonotype was counted many times. The J gene is TRBJ2-3, the V gene TRBV7-8; D is uncertain. V was clipped by 4 bases and J by 2 bases, with 7 bases between them. The length of the CDR3 is 13 residues. Per the germline V gene, CDR1 is SGHVS and CDR2 is FQNEAQ. This CDR3 is CASSWGNTDTQYF. The DNA of the CDR3 is TGTGCCAGCAGCTGGGGAAACACAGATACGCAGTATTTT.

The V gene is TRBV28, the J gene TRBJ2-3, with 11 bases identical to TRBD2. The CDR3 consists of 17 residues. Germline assignment: CDR1 MDHEN and CDR2 SYDVKM. Trimming at V came to 3 bases and at J to 4 bases, leaving 9 bases not matched to a gene. The CDR3 region is CASSFLLAGGPSDTQYF. In nucleotides, the CDR3 is TGTGCCAGCAGTTTTTTATTAGCGGGAGGGCCCTCAGATACGCAGTATTTT.

The gene calls are TRBV30 and TRBJ1-2; unclear D gene. Germline assignment: CDR1 GTSNPN and CDR2 SVGIG (reference sequence). Trimming removed 2 bases at V and 5 bases at J, with 12 bases between. The CDR3 covers 13 residues. The CDR3 here is CAWSPDGLYGYTF. CDR3 sequence (DNA): TGTGCCTGGAGTCCCGACGGACTATATGGCTACACCTTC.

This clonotype showed up many times. The chain links TRBV7-3 to TRBJ2-2; D is undetermined. The CDR3 has 14 amino acids. V lost 0 bases and J 4 bases, leaving 6 bases between the germline ends. Germline CDR1 SGHTA, CDR2 FQGTGA. DNA for the CDR3: TGTGCCAGCAGCTTAACGTACCCCACCGGGGAGCTGTTTTTT. It encodes CASSLTYPTGELFF.

This clonotype was detected many times. The rearrangement joins TRBV18 to TRBJ2-7; D is undetermined. Germline V lookup: CDR1 KGHSH, CDR2 LQKENI. This CDR3 is 15 amino acids long. The ends were cut back, 2 bases at V and 3 bases at J, with 14 bases in the middle. The CDR3 loop is CASSPDPSAYYEQYF. The CDR3 DNA reads as TGTGCCAGCTCACCAGATCCCAGCGCCTACTACGAGCAGTACTTC. The full variable domain, completed using reference TRBV18 and TRBJ2-7, is NAGVMQNPRHLVRRRGQEARLRCSPMKGHSHVYWYRQLPEEGLKFMVYLQKENIIDESGMPKERFSAEFPKEGPSILRIQQVVRGDSAAYFCASSPDPSAYYEQYFGPGTRLTVT.

This clonotype was observed many times. The CDR3 protein is CASSFRGTQYF. DNA of the CDR3: TGTGCCAGCAGTTTTAGGGGGACCCAGTACTTC. This chain connects TRBV28 to TRBJ2-5; D is possibly TRBD1 (5 bases). CDR3 length equals 11 residues. V lost 3 bases, J lost 7 bases, and 6 bases lay in between. The germline V gene has CDR1 MDHEN and CDR2 SYDVKM.

The chain has TRBV12-3 or TRBV12-4 and TRBJ2-7; 10 positions agree with TRBD1. The CDR3 loop spans 14 amino acids. V shed 5 bases and J 6 bases; nucleotides not matched to a gene: 7. CDR3 protein: CASSPGQGPTEQYF. In nucleotides, the CDR3 is TGTGCCAGCAGTCCGGGACAGGGGCCGACCGAGCAGTACTTC.

This clonotype was detected ten times or more. The CDR3 nucleotides read TGTGCCAGCAGGGATTGGGGTGTAGTCACTGAAGCTTTCTTT. Protein sequence: CASRDWGVVTEAFF. The chain links TRBV3-1 to TRBJ1-1, with unresolved D. The CDR3 is 14 residues long. The V and J ends lost 6 bases and 4 bases respectively, with 15 bases between them. From germline, CDR1 is LGHDT and CDR2 YNNKEL (reference sequence). Full variable domain (missing parts from reference TRBV3-1 and TRBJ1-1): DTAVSQTPKYLVTQMGNDKSIKCEQNLGHDTMYWYKQDSKKFLKIMFSYNNKELIINETVPNRFSPKSPDKAHLNLHINSLELGDSAVYFCASRDWGVVTEAFFGQGTRLTVV.

The chain uses TRBV5-1 and TRBJ1-2, with D possibly being TRBD1 (5 bases). Between the trimmed V and J ends, which lost 7 bases and 5 bases, there was a span of 21 bases. This CDR3 has 15 amino acids. The germline V gene encodes CDR1 SGHRS and CDR2 YFSETQ. The CDR3 loop is CASYTGTESTYGYTF. CDR3 bases: TGCGCCAGCTATACCGGGACGGAATCAACATATGGCTACACCTTC.

This clonotype was picked up a small number of times. This chain links TRBV14 with TRBJ1-1; D might be TRBD1 (6 bases). The CDR3 is 14 residues long. Germline V lookup: CDR1 SGHDN, CDR2 FVKESK. Trimming removed 2 bases at V and 6 bases at J, with 13 bases between. The CDR3 DNA follows: TGTGCCAGCAGCCAATTAGACAGGAGTGCTGAAGCTTTCTTT. Its protein is CASSQLDRSAEAFF.

This clonotype came up once. The chain combines TRBV14 with TRBJ2-1; D may correspond to TRBD1 or TRBD2 (5 bases each). CDR3 length equals 16 residues. Germline loops: CDR1 SGHDN, CDR2 FVKESK. Trimming pared 0 bases from V and 6 bases from J, leaving 15 bases between. CDR3 sequence (DNA): TGTGCCAGCAGCCAAGAACGAGGGACGCCCGGCAATGAGCAGTTCTTC. Translated, it gives CASSQERGTPGNEQFF. Using reference TRBV14 and TRBJ2-1 for the parts outside the CDR3, the full variable domain is EAGVTQFPSHSVIEKGQTVTLRCDPISGHDNLYWYRRVMGKEIKFLLHFVKESKQDESGMPNNRFLAERTGGTYSTLKVQPAELEDSGVYFCASSQERGTPGNEQFFGPGTRLTVL.

This clonotype has a single count. This rearrangement joins TRBV28 to TRBJ2-7, with TRBD2 identical over 13 bases. The CDR3 has 16 residues. Trimming took 2 bases from V and 4 from J; bases not matched to a gene: 5. The germline V gene encodes CDR1 MDHEN and CDR2 SYDVKM. The CDR3 loop is CASSLPLAGGTYEQYF. The CDR3 bases are TGTGCCAGCAGTTTACCACTAGCGGGAGGGACATACGAGCAGTACTTC.

In its sample, this clonotype was seen many times. The chain combines TRBV7-8 with TRBJ2-7; D unclear. Trimming cost V 0 bases and J 3 bases, with 15 bases left between them. In germline, CDR1 is SGHVS, CDR2 FQNEAQ. The CDR3 contains 16 residues. CDR3 sequence: CASSLASTLPLYEQYF. CDR3 nucleotides: TGTGCCAGCAGCTTAGCGAGCACCCTTCCTCTCTACGAGCAGTACTTC. The entire variable domain, with the rest obtained from reference TRBV7-8 and TRBJ2-7, is as follows: GAGVSQSPRYKVAKRGQDVALRCDPISGHVSLFWYQQALGQGPEFLTYFQNEAQLDKSGLPSDRFFAERPEGSVSTLKIQRTQQEDSAVYLCASSLASTLPLYEQYFGPGTRLTVT.

Regarding this clonotype: This may stem from a read error, because a much larger clone lies one nucleotide away. This chain connects TRBV28 to TRBJ2-3, with TRBD1 identical over 7 bases. Per the germline V gene, CDR1 is MDHEN and CDR2 is SYDVKM. The CDR3 sequence is 16 residues long. J lost 2 bases, V lost 1 base, and 6 bases had no gene match. The CDR3 region is CASSLFGTVDTDTQYF. The CDR3 region has the DNA TGTGCCAGCAGTTTATTCGGGACAGTTGACACAGATACGCAGTATTTT. Together with reference TRBV28 and TRBJ2-3, the CDR3 gives the full variable domain: DVKVTQSSRYLVKRTGEKVFLECVQDMDHENMFWYRQDPGLGLRLIYFSYDVKMKEKGDIPEGYSVSREKKERFSLILESASTNQTSMYLCASSLFGTVDTDTQYFGPGTRLTVL.

This clonotype was counted ten times or more. The genes are TRBV12-3 or TRBV12-4 and TRBJ2-7; no definite D call. The CDR3 runs 13 residues. The V and J ends lost 2 bases and 0 bases respectively, with 5 bases between them. As DNA, the CDR3 is TGTGCCAGCAGTTTATCGAACTCCTACGAGCAGTACTTC. Protein: CASSLSNSYEQYF.